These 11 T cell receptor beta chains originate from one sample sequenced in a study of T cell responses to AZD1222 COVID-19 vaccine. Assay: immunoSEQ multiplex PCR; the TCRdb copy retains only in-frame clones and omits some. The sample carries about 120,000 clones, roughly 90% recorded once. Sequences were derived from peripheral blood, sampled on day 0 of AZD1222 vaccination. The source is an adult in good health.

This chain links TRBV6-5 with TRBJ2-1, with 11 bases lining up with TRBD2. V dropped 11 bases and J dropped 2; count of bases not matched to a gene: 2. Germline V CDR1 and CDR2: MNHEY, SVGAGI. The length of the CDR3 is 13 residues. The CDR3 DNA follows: TGTGCCGCTAGCGGGAGGCCCTACAATGAGCAGTTCTTC. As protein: CAASGRPYNEQFF.

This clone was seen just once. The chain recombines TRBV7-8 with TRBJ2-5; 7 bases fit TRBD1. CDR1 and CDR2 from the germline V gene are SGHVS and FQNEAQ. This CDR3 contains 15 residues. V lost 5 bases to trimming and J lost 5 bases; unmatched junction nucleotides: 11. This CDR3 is CASSLFPGTEETQYF. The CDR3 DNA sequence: TGTGCCAGCAGCCTATTCCCCGGGACAGAGGAGACCCAGTACTTC.

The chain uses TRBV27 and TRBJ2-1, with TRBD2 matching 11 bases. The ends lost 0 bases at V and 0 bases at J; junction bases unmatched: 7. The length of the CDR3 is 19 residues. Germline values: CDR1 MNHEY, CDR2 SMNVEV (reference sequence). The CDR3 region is CASSLSTSGGAGSYNEQFF. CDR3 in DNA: TGTGCCAGCAGTTTATCTACTAGCGGGGGCGCGGGCTCCTACAATGAGCAGTTCTTC.

The CDR3 nucleotides are TGTGCCAGCAGCTCCCGGACAGGGGGCGCCGGGGAGCTGTTTTTT. It codes for CASSSRTGGAGELFF. This chain uses TRBV11-2 with TRBJ2-2; 11 positions match TRBD1. Looked up from germline, CDR1 is SGHAT and CDR2 is FQNNGV. This CDR3 contains 15 residues. V shed 4 bases and J 6 bases; nucleotides not matched to a gene: 4.

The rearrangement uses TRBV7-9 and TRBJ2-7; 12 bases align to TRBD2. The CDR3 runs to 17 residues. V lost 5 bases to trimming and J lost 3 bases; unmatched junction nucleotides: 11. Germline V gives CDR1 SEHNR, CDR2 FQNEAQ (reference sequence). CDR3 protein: CASSAGVGLAGNYEQYF. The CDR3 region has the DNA TGTGCCAGCAGCGCGGGGGTCGGACTAGCGGGGAACTACGAGCAGTACTTC. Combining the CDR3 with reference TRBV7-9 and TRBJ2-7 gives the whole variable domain DTGVSQNPRHKITKRGQNVTFRCDPISEHNRLYWYRQTLGQGPEFLTYFQNEAQLEKSRLLSDRFSAERPKGSFSTLEIQRTEQGDSAMYLCASSAGVGLAGNYEQYFGPGTRLTVT.

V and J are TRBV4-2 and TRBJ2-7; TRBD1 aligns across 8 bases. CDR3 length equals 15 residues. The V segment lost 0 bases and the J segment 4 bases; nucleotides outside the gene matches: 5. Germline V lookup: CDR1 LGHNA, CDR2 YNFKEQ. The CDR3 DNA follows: TGTGCCAGCAGCCAAGAGGCAGGGGGCTGGTACGAGCAGTACTTC. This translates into CASSQEAGGWYEQYF.

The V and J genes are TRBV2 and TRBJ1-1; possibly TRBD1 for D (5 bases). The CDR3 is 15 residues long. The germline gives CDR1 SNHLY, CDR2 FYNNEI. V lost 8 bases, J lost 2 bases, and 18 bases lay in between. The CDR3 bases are TGTGCCAGCGGCAGGGCCTCACCCCCTAACACTGAAGCTTTCTTT. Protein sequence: CASGRASPPNTEAFF.

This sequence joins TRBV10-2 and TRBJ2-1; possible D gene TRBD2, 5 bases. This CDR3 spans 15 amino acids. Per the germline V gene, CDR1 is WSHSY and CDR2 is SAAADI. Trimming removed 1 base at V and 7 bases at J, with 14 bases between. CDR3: CASSEFGRERNEQFF. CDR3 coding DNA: TGCGCCAGCAGTGAGTTTGGAAGGGAGAGGAATGAGCAGTTCTTC.

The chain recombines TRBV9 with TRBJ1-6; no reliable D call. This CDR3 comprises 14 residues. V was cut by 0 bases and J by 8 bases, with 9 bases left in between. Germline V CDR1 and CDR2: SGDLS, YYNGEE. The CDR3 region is CASSVDHNDSPLHF. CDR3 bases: TGTGCCAGCAGCGTAGATCACAACGATTCACCCCTCCACTTT.

CDR3 sequence reads: CASSQRQAYEQYF. The CDR3 nucleotides read TGCGCCAGCAGCCAACGCCAAGCCTACGAGCAGTACTTC. The chain has TRBV4-1 and TRBJ2-7; D is unclear. V was shortened by 2 bases and J by 2 bases, with 7 bases between the two germline ends. The CDR3 runs 13 residues. The germline CDR1 and CDR2 sequences are MGHRA and YSYEKL.

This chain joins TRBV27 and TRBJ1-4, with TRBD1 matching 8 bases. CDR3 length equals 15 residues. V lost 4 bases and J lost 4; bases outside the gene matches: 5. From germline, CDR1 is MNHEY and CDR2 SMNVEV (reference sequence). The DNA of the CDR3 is TGTGCCAGCAGTTCCCGGACAGGGCATAATGAAAAACTGTTTTTT. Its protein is CASSSRTGHNEKLFF.